Below, 29 T cell receptor beta chains from the same sample are listed, as sequenced in a study of shared T cell receptors in the human thymus. Profiled with immunoSEQ multiplex PCR; TCRdb holds only in-frame clones, not every one. The table shows hundreds of thousands of clones, with 85% to 95% occurring only once. Sequenced material: thymocytes. Receptor source: a human donor.

The rearrangement uses TRBV4-2 and TRBJ2-7, with D maybe TRBD2 (6 bases). The CDR3 has 16 residues. The V gene's germline CDR1 is LGHNA and CDR2 YNFKEQ. Trimming shortened V by 0 bases and J by 3 bases, and 15 bases separated the two germline ends. The chain's CDR3 is CASSQERTGAYYEQYF. The CDR3 DNA sequence: TGTGCCAGCAGCCAAGAGCGAACGGGAGCCTACTACGAGCAGTACTTC.

The chain carries TRBV5-6 and TRBJ2-1; 9 bases line up with TRBD2. The V gene end was trimmed by 2 bases and the J gene end by 3 bases; junction bases not matched to a gene: 9. CDR1 SGHDT and CDR2 YYEEEE come from the germline V gene. This CDR3 comprises 17 residues. For the CDR3, the DNA is TGTGCCAGCAGCTTTCGCGGGAGGGCCTGGGACTACAATGAGCAGTTCTTC. Protein: CASSFRGRAWDYNEQFF.

V is TRBV9 and J is TRBJ1-2; no firm D call. This CDR3 contains 12 residues. Germline V gene data show CDR1 as SGDLS and CDR2 as YYNGEE. V was shortened by 3 bases and J by 4 bases, with 7 bases between the two germline ends. Here the CDR3 DNA reads TGTGCCAGCAGCGGACTAAGCTATGGCTACACCTTC. Translating it yields CASSGLSYGYTF.

The chain uses TRBV5-4 and TRBJ2-2; D not certain. V was trimmed by 5 bases and J by 6 bases, leaving 8 bases between them. This CDR3 has 12 amino acids. Germline loops: CDR1 SGHNT, CDR2 YYREEE (reference sequence). The CDR3 sequence: CASRTIPGELFF. The CDR3 DNA is TGTGCCAGCAGGACCATTCCCGGGGAGCTGTTTTTT.

V is TRBV5-6 and J is TRBJ2-7; TRBD1 agrees at 8 bases. Germline V CDR1 and CDR2: SGHDT, YYEEEE. Trimming at V came to 2 bases and at J to 2 bases, leaving 9 bases not matched to a gene. This CDR3 region has 16 residues. DNA of the CDR3: TGTGCCAGCAGCTTCTATGGACAGGGAAGGACCTACGAGCAGTACTTC. This codes for CASSFYGQGRTYEQYF.

The chain combines TRBV7-9 with TRBJ2-7; a possible D gene is TRBD1 (6 bases). This CDR3 contains 18 residues. With 5 bases removed from V and 2 bases from J, the gap between germline ends came to 25 bases. The germline gives CDR1 SEHNR, CDR2 FQNEAQ (reference sequence). CDR3 coding DNA: TGTGCCAGCAGCGCCTCACCTCATCGACAGGAATTGCCCTACGAGCAGTACTTC. As protein: CASSASPHRQELPYEQYF. Variable domain in full (rest from reference TRBV7-9 and TRBJ2-7): DTGVSQNPRHKITKRGQNVTFRCDPISEHNRLYWYRQTLGQGPEFLTYFQNEAQLEKSRLLSDRFSAERPKGSFSTLEIQRTEQGDSAMYLCASSASPHRQELPYEQYFGPGTRLTVT.

A single count supports this clone. The rearrangement uses TRBV27 and TRBJ2-5; possibly TRBD2 for D (6 bases). The germline CDR1 and CDR2 sequences are MNHEY and SMNVEV (reference sequence). CDR3 size: 14 residues. V shed 4 bases and J shed 0 bases, with 9 bases lying between them. This CDR3 is CASSSGLHQETQYF. The CDR3 DNA is TGTGCCAGCAGTTCGGGACTGCACCAAGAGACCCAGTACTTC.

The V call is TRBV9, the J call TRBJ2-7; D assignment may be TRBD1 or TRBD2 (6 bases each). Germline V lookup: CDR1 SGDLS, CDR2 YYNGEE. Trimming shortened V by 4 bases and J by 5 bases, and 13 bases separated the two germline ends. The CDR3 runs to 13 residues. As DNA, the CDR3 is TGTGCCAGCAGCCCCCCGAGGGGGGACGAGCAGTACTTC. This encodes CASSPPRGDEQYF.

This sequence joins TRBV5-4 and TRBJ2-2; D is ambiguous. From germline, CDR1 is SGHNT and CDR2 YYREEE (reference sequence). Between the trimmed V and J ends, which lost 4 bases and 1 base, there was a span of 8 bases. The CDR3 loop spans 14 amino acids. CDR3 sequence: CASSPTVNTGELFF. Written as DNA, the CDR3 is TGTGCCAGCAGCCCGACGGTGAACACCGGGGAGCTGTTTTTT.

This clone occurred once. This chain links TRBV5-1 with TRBJ2-3; 7 nucleotides match TRBD1. V shed 4 bases, J shed 4 bases, and the junction held 9 bases outside the gene matches. CDR1 is SGHRS and CDR2 is YFSETQ in the germline V gene. The CDR3 is made up of 15 amino acids. The CDR3 loop reads CASSLRTGPSDTQYF. The CDR3 DNA sequence: TGCGCCAGCAGCCTGAGGACAGGACCTTCAGATACGCAGTATTTT.

This sequence joins TRBV4-2 and TRBJ2-2; maybe TRBD2 (5 bases). The V gene's germline CDR1 is LGHNA and CDR2 YNFKEQ. V was cut by 0 bases and J by 0 bases, with 17 bases left in between. This CDR3 spans 19 amino acids. The CDR3 spells CASSQDGKGTPTNTGELFF. The CDR3 DNA reads as TGTGCCAGCAGCCAAGACGGGAAGGGCACCCCTACGAACACCGGGGAGCTGTTTTTT.

This rearrangement joins TRBV5-1 to TRBJ2-3, with D tentatively TRBD1 (6 bases). This CDR3 has 19 amino acids. V dropped 1 base and J dropped 0 bases, with 21 bases sitting between them. Germline lookup yields CDR1 SGHRS and CDR2 YFSETQ. The CDR3 loop is CASSLPRLGAATSTDTQYF. The CDR3, as DNA: TGCGCCAGCAGCTTGCCCCGCTTGGGGGCGGCAACTAGCACAGATACGCAGTATTTT.

The rearrangement uses TRBV9 and TRBJ2-5; 9 nucleotides match TRBD2. CDR3 size: 14 residues. Germline CDR1 reads SGDLS; CDR2 reads YYNGEE. Unmatched junction bases numbered 9, after V lost 7 bases and J lost 5 bases. CDR3 coding DNA: TGTGCCAGCGGCCCAGCGGGAGGCTATGAGACCCAGTACTTC. Translated, it gives CASGPAGGYETQYF.

The chain uses TRBV7-8 and TRBJ2-1; possibly TRBD2 for D (6 bases). The CDR3 totals 17 residues. The germline V and J ends were trimmed by 3 bases and 3 bases, with 18 bases remaining between them. From germline, CDR1 is SGHVS and CDR2 FQNEAQ. The CDR3 coding sequence is TGTGCCAGCAGCTTTGCGACGGGAGCGGATTACTACAATGAGCAGTTCTTC. Residues: CASSFATGADYYNEQFF.

The rearrangement uses TRBV19 and TRBJ1-2; perhaps TRBD1 as D (6 bases). V was shortened by 9 bases and J by 11 bases, with 16 bases between the two germline ends. Germline V gene sequence: CDR1 LNHDA, CDR2 SQIVND (reference sequence). The CDR3 spans 11 residues. This CDR3 is CARMTGRVYTF. CDR3 nucleotide sequence: TGTGCCAGGATGACAGGAAGAGTTTACACCTTC.

CDR3 sequence reads: CASSDSAWEGETQYF. Here the CDR3 DNA reads TGTGCCAGCAGTGACTCCGCTTGGGAGGGAGAGACCCAGTACTTC. This sequence joins TRBV2 and TRBJ2-5; the match to TRBD2 covers 7 bases. Trimming at V came to 3 bases and at J to 4 bases, leaving 8 bases not matched to a gene. This CDR3 comprises 15 residues. Germline V gene data show CDR1 as SNHLY and CDR2 as FYNNEI.

The chain carries TRBV15 and TRBJ2-1; TRBD2 aligns across 9 bases. The germline V gene encodes CDR1 LNHNV and CDR2 YYDKDF (reference sequence). The CDR3 length is 12 residues. The J segment lost 9 bases and the V segment lost 8 bases, leaving 5 bases of the junction unmatched. The CDR3 DNA sequence: TGTGCCACCCGGCGGGAGGGTGGTGAGCAGTTCTTC. This sequence encodes CATRREGGEQFF.

The CDR3 DNA sequence: TGTGCCAGCATACCTACAGGGGGCGGGCGTAGCAATCAGCCCCAGCATTTT. This translates into CASIPTGGGRSNQPQHF. This rearrangement joins TRBV5-6 to TRBJ1-5; 9 bases line up with TRBD1. Germline-derived CDR1 and CDR2 are SGHDT and YYEEEE. This CDR3 contains 17 residues. J gave up 0 bases and V 6 bases, and 10 bases lay outside the gene matches.

The chain carries TRBV28 and TRBJ2-1; TRBD2 agrees at 10 bases. Germline CDR1 reads MDHEN; CDR2 reads SYDVKM. The trim removed 6 bases at V and 5 bases at J, leaving 22 bases unmatched. The CDR3 has 20 residues. The CDR3: CASRSLGGTSVRDEHNEQFF. CDR3 sequence (DNA): TGTGCCAGCAGGTCCCTGGGGGGGACTAGCGTGAGGGACGAACACAATGAGCAGTTCTTC.

The J gene is TRBJ2-1, the V gene TRBV28, with D possibly TRBD2 on 5 matching bases. CDR1 and CDR2 from the germline V gene are MDHEN and SYDVKM. V lost 8 bases and J 0 bases, leaving 14 bases between the germline ends. The CDR3 runs 15 residues. CDR3 sequence (DNA): TGTGCCAGCCGGGGTAGTGGCCTCTCCTACAATGAGCAGTTCTTC. As protein: CASRGSGLSYNEQFF.

The chain joins TRBV28 to TRBJ2-7; a weak D match, TRBD1 (5 bases). This CDR3 comprises 14 residues. Germline loops: CDR1 MDHEN, CDR2 SYDVKM. The V gene lost 5 bases and the J gene lost 0 bases, with 11 bases spanning the gap. The CDR3 region is CASSKDTLSYEQYF. The CDR3 nucleotides read TGTGCCAGCAGTAAGGACACCCTCTCCTACGAGCAGTACTTC.

The chain links TRBV5-8 to TRBJ2-7; a possible D gene is TRBD1 (6 bases). V lost 1 base and J 1 base, leaving 9 bases between the germline ends. This CDR3 has 14 amino acids. Germline CDR1 SGHTS, CDR2 YDEGEE. Here the CDR3 reads CASSLSRGSYEQYF. CDR3 bases: TGTGCCAGCAGCTTGTCCAGGGGATCCTACGAGCAGTACTTC.

The V and J genes are TRBV7-9 and TRBJ1-2; perhaps TRBD1 as D (5 bases). The CDR3 spans 18 residues. The V gene lost 1 base and the J gene lost 4 bases, with 22 bases spanning the gap. Germline CDR1 reads SEHNR; CDR2 reads FQNEAQ (reference sequence). For the CDR3, the DNA is TGTGCCAGCAGCTTAGTGGGAATATCCAGGGAGGCCTCCTATGGCTACACCTTC. It translates to CASSLVGISREASYGYTF.

This CDR3 is CASSYSPDALYEQYF. For the CDR3, the DNA is TGTGCCAGCAGTTACTCACCGGACGCCCTCTACGAGCAGTACTTC. The chain couples TRBV6-5 to TRBJ2-7; D is ambiguous. Germline V gene sequence: CDR1 MNHEY, CDR2 SVGAGI. This CDR3 comprises 15 residues. Trimming pared 0 bases from V and 3 bases from J, leaving 12 bases between.

J is TRBJ2-2 and V is TRBV10-3, with 7 bases matching TRBD2. The CDR3 consists of 16 residues. V was clipped by 0 bases and J by 7 bases; unmatched bases: 8. From germline, CDR1 is ENHRY and CDR2 SYGVKD. The CDR3 region has the DNA TGTGCCATCAGTGAGTCGGGCGGGAGTCGTGACGGGGAGCTGTTTTTT. Its protein is CAISESGGSRDGELFF.

This chain joins TRBV28 and TRBJ2-6, with TRBD2 as a possible D gene (5 bases). Germline assignment: CDR1 MDHEN and CDR2 SYDVKM. The CDR3 has 15 residues. The V end lost 7 bases, the J end lost 0 bases, and 10 bases lay between the germline ends. The CDR3: CASKLRDSGANVLTF. CDR3 nucleotide sequence: TGTGCCAGCAAACTACGGGACTCTGGGGCCAACGTCCTGACTTTC.

This clone was observed a single time. The chain recombines TRBV5-1 with TRBJ2-1; 13 bases agree with TRBD2. Germline CDR1 is SGHRS and CDR2 is YFSETQ. V dropped 4 bases and J dropped 5; count of bases not matched to a gene: 6. The CDR3 extends over 16 amino acids. CDR3 bases: TGCGCCAGCAGCCTGGGGACTAGCGGGGTACACAATGAGCAGTTCTTC. The encoded protein is CASSLGTSGVHNEQFF.

The chain joins TRBV7-9 to TRBJ2-7; either TRBD1 or TRBD2 may supply D (5 bases each). There are 14 residues in the CDR3. Trimming took off 5 bases at V and 0 bases at J, with 11 bases between the two ends. Germline V gene sequence: CDR1 SEHNR, CDR2 FQNEAQ (reference sequence). CDR3 bases: TGTGCCAGCAGCCCGGGGACCCTCTCCTACGAGCAGTACTTC. Amino acids: CASSPGTLSYEQYF. The full variable domain, with the rest looked up from reference TRBV7-9 and TRBJ2-7, is DTGVSQNPRHKITKRGQNVTFRCDPISEHNRLYWYRQTLGQGPEFLTYFQNEAQLEKSRLLSDRFSAERPKGSFSTLEIQRTEQGDSAMYLCASSPGTLSYEQYFGPGTRLTVT.

V is TRBV6-6 and J is TRBJ2-5; D gene uncertain. The CDR3 has 12 residues. V dropped 6 bases and J dropped 0 bases, with 5 bases sitting between them. CDR1 and CDR2 (germline): MNHNY, SVGAGI (reference sequence). The CDR3: CASSWDQETQYF. The CDR3 nucleotides read TGTGCCAGCAGCTGGGACCAAGAGACCCAGTACTTC.